A selection of T cell receptor beta chains follows, all from one sample in a study of regulatory T cells in long-lasting Graves disease. TCRdb used MiXCR to reprocess the multiplex PCR reads, holding one entry per CDR3 protein. The table lists hundreds of thousands of distinct CDR3 sequences, roughly a sixth of them singletons. Another study also made use of these data, one on T cells in Graves' hyperthyroidism and ophthalmopathy.

Source: peripheral blood mononuclear cells (PBMCs), taken at new diagnosis, from a patient treated with antithyroid drugs. The source is a man aged 18 to 29 with Graves disease. CDR3s include the opening cysteine and the closing phenylalanine or tryptophan.

TRBV7-3 | CASSLFPGDEQFF
TRBV2 | CASSEDRGSTDTQYF
TRBV11-2 | CASSRGLAGGRETQYF
TRBV13 | CASSLYQLAGNSYEQYF
TRBV20-1 | CSAIGQTSNSPLHF
TRBV6-1 | CASSLIAGERADTQYF
TRBV5-6 | CASSSWGGNQPQHF
TRBV27 | CASSLFGGSGNTIYF
TRBV7-9 | CASSSPTRLQETQYF
TRBV20-1 | CSARDHSGAGNTIYF